The clone carrying this T cell receptor (beta chain) has ten or more counts. This record belongs to a study of regulatory T cells in long-lasting Graves disease. This CDR3 spans 17 amino acids. Germline V lookup: CDR1 MNHEY, CDR2 SMNVEV (reference sequence). The ends lost 7 bases at V and 0 bases at J; junction bases unmatched: 8. Arm-PCR with iRepertoire HTBI primers amplified the CDR3 regions for these TCR beta libraries. TCRdb redid the calling of the multiplex PCR reads with MiXCR, one entry per CDR3 protein. The sample consists of hundreds of thousands of distinct CDR3 sequences, 16% of them appearing once. Noted time point: newly diagnosed GD, antithyroid drugs for less than 3 months. RNA from PBMCs was the source of the TCR library. The sample was also linked to a second study, of T cells in Graves' hyperthyroidism and ophthalmopathy.

The V gene is TRBV27, the J gene TRBJ2-1; 11 positions match TRBD2. The TCR sequence derives from a man younger than 35 with Graves disease. Source: peripheral blood mononuclear cells (PBMCs), taken at new diagnosis, from a patient treated with antithyroid drugs. The DNA of the CDR3 is TGTGCCAGCATAGGACTAGCGGGCAGATACTCCTACAATGAGCAGTTCTTC. It specifies CASIGLAGRYSYNEQFF.